A single sample is the source of the 9 T cell receptor beta chains below, sequenced in a study of cytomegalovirus exposure and HLA in healthy donors. PCR employed 60 Vbeta and 13 Jbeta primers. Repertoires were generated with immunoSEQ multiplex PCR, while TCRdb's copy carries only in-frame clones and drops some. The sample includes 99,000 or so clones, roughly 13% of them seen just once. The sequenced material came from PBMCs. Receptors originate from a man between 40 and 49 years old in good health and CMV-seropositive.

Here the CDR3 DNA reads TGTGCCAGCAGCTTCTCAGGGAATGAAAAACTGTTTTTT. Translation: CASSFSGNEKLFF. The chain is built from TRBV27 and TRBJ1-4; possibly TRBD1 for D (5 bases). Germline V lookup: CDR1 MNHEY, CDR2 SMNVEV (reference sequence). This CDR3 has 13 amino acids. Deletions cut 6 bases from V and 5 bases from J, with 10 bases between.

The chain recombines TRBV9 with TRBJ1-4, with D possibly being TRBD1 (6 bases). CDR1 and CDR2 from the germline V gene are SGDLS and YYNGEE. The V gene lost 4 bases and the J gene lost 5 bases, with 15 bases spanning the gap. The CDR3 length is 15 residues. The CDR3 is CASSPPGGLNEKLFF. Written as DNA, the CDR3 is TGTGCCAGCAGCCCCCCGGGGGGCTTGAATGAAAAACTGTTTTTT.

This clone has more than one count but fewer than ten. J is TRBJ1-1 and V is TRBV18; 8 positions match TRBD1. The CDR3 spans 15 residues. V lost 3 bases to trimming and J lost 1 base; unmatched junction nucleotides: 4. Germline V gene sequence: CDR1 KGHSH, CDR2 LQKENI. The CDR3 spells CASSPQGARNTEAFF. In nucleotides, the CDR3 is TGTGCCAGCTCACCGCAGGGGGCAAGGAACACTGAAGCTTTCTTT.

This clone was seen only a few times. The V gene is TRBV30, the J gene TRBJ2-5; the D is unclear. V dropped 0 bases and J dropped 5 bases, with 13 bases sitting between them. This CDR3 contains 14 residues. Germline V gene data show CDR1 as GTSNPN and CDR2 as SVGIG (reference sequence). The CDR3 DNA is TGTGCCTGGAGTGTGAACTCCGCCAAGGAGACCCAGTACTTC. Translating it yields CAWSVNSAKETQYF.

This clone was recorded a few times. The chain carries TRBV28 and TRBJ2-1; 9 nucleotides agree with TRBD2. The CDR3 is 16 amino acids. V was clipped by 6 bases and J by 1 base; unmatched bases: 7. Per the germline V gene, CDR1 is MDHEN and CDR2 is SYDVKM. The CDR3 sequence is CASRLTSGGSYNEQFF. The CDR3 DNA sequence: TGTGCCAGCAGGCTGACTAGCGGTGGGTCCTACAATGAGCAGTTCTTC.

This clone has just a few counts. The chain couples TRBV2 to TRBJ1-5; 8 bases line up with TRBD1. The CDR3 consists of 16 residues. Germline CDR1 reads SNHLY; CDR2 reads FYNNEI. Losses at the gene ends were 5 bases for V and 4 bases for J; bases not matched to a gene: 10. CDR3 protein: CASSYTERQGNQPQHF. The CDR3 DNA follows: TGTGCCAGCAGTTACACGGAAAGACAGGGGAATCAGCCCCAGCATTTT. The whole variable domain, filled in from reference TRBV2 and TRBJ1-5, reads EPEVTQTPSHQVTQMGQEVILRCVPISNHLYFYWYRQILGQKVEFLVSFYNNEISEKSEIFDDQFSVERPDGSNFTLKIRSTKLEDSAMYFCASSYTERQGNQPQHFGDGTRLSIL.

In this sample, this clone turned up a few times. The chain joins TRBV2 to TRBJ1-2; TRBD1 agrees at 8 bases. Trimming cost V 6 bases and J 2 bases; bases outside gene matches: 5. This CDR3 has 14 amino acids. Germline V gene sequence: CDR1 SNHLY, CDR2 FYNNEI. As DNA, the CDR3 is TGTGCCAGCAGGGGGGACAGGCAAAACTATGGCTACACCTTC. Translating gives CASRGDRQNYGYTF.

This clone turned up a few times. This rearrangement joins TRBV28 to TRBJ2-7; TRBD2 might be the D (6 bases). This CDR3 has 14 amino acids. Deletions cut 6 bases from V and 2 bases from J, with 14 bases between. CDR1 is MDHEN, CDR2 SYDVKM, per germline. The CDR3 nucleotides are TGTGCCAGCAGCTTGGAGGGCCTCACCTACGAGCAGTACTTC. It codes for CASSLEGLTYEQYF.

V gene TRBV6-5 combines with J gene TRBJ2-5, with TRBD2 matching over 7 bases. The CDR3 loop spans 14 amino acids. Germline trimming cut 9 bases from V and 4 bases from J; bases unmatched to any gene: 11. In germline, CDR1 is MNHEY, CDR2 SVGAGI. The CDR3 DNA reads TGTGCCAGTGGGGGGGGGAGGGAGGCAGAGACCCAGTACTTC. Encoded protein: CASGGGREAETQYF.